This entry lists 24 T cell receptor beta chains sequenced from one sample in a study of blood T cell repertoires in COVID-19. Using immunoSEQ multiplex PCR, the repertoire was profiled, and TCRdb retains in-frame clones only, with some absent. The sample has just over 250,000 clones; around 80% are singletons. Sequencing input: PBMCs or T cells enriched from blood (not recorded which). The source of these receptors is a man aged 25 to 45 with acute COVID-19.

About this clone itself: The same CDR3 can be traced to other DNA sequences in this sample. The chain employs TRBV2 and TRBJ1-4; no clear D. Trimming left V 6 bases short and J 0 bases short, with 5 bases between. The CDR3 is made up of 13 amino acids. CDR1 is SNHLY, CDR2 FYNNEI, per germline. The CDR3 region has the DNA TGTGCCAGCAGGCGTGCAACTAATGAAAAACTGTTTTTT. Protein sequence: CASRRATNEKLFF. Complete variable domain (other parts from reference TRBV2 and TRBJ1-4): EPEVTQTPSHQVTQMGQEVILRCVPISNHLYFYWYRQILGQKVEFLVSFYNNEISEKSEIFDDQFSVERPDGSNFTLKIRSTKLEDSAMYFCASRRATNEKLFFGSGTQLSVL.

The V and J genes are TRBV13 and TRBJ2-1, with D tentatively TRBD2 (6 bases). The CDR3 has 14 residues. Germline CDR1 is PRHDT and CDR2 is FYEKMQ (reference sequence). The V gene lost 4 bases and the J gene lost 9 bases, with 16 bases spanning the gap. CDR3 sequence (DNA): TGTGCCAGCAGCTGGGGCCGCGGGAAGGGTGAGCAGTTCTTC. This codes for CASSWGRGKGEQFF.

The V gene is TRBV29-1, the J gene TRBJ2-3, with TRBD1 matching 7 bases. The germline V gene has CDR1 SQVTM and CDR2 ANQGSEA. J was trimmed by 5 bases and V by 4 bases; bases with no gene match: 9. The CDR3 sequence is 14 residues long. CDR3 coding DNA: TGCAGCGTTGGCCGAGGGGGACAGCTAGATACGCAGTATTTT. Amino acid sequence: CSVGRGGQLDTQYF.

This clone was seen only a few times. The genes are TRBV5-1 and TRBJ2-3; no definite D call. Germline lookup yields CDR1 SGHRS and CDR2 YFSETQ. CDR3 length: 16 residues. Trimming left V 4 bases short and J 1 base short, with 16 bases between. The CDR3 sequence is CASSPGASSGTDTQYF. The CDR3 nucleotides are TGCGCCAGCAGCCCTGGAGCGTCGTCGGGCACAGATACGCAGTATTTT. The whole variable domain, filled in from reference TRBV5-1 and TRBJ2-3, reads KAGVTQTPRYLIKTRGQQVTLSCSPISGHRSVSWYQQTPGQGLQFLFEYFSETQRNKGNFPGRFSGRQFSNSRSEMNVSTLELGDSALYLCASSPGASSGTDTQYFGPGTRLTVL.

In its sample, this clone was seen once. The chain links TRBV10-1 to TRBJ2-5; D is perhaps TRBD2 (6 bases). V shed 0 bases and J shed 7 bases, with 9 bases lying between them. This CDR3 has 13 amino acids. Germline V lookup: CDR1 WNHNN, CDR2 SYGVQD (reference sequence). CDR3 DNA: TGCGCCAGCAGTGAGTCGGGGCGGGGGACCCAGTACTTC. This codes for CASSESGRGTQYF.

The chain carries TRBV24-1 and TRBJ2-1, with TRBD2 matching over 11 bases. The junction had 8 bases not matched to a gene; V was cut back by 6 bases and J by 8 bases. Germline CDR1 reads KGHDR; CDR2 reads SFDVKD. The CDR3 consists of 15 residues. CDR3: CATSRSSGRHYEQFF. DNA of the CDR3: TGTGCCACCAGTCGGTCTAGCGGGAGGCATTATGAGCAGTTCTTC.

This clone was seen a few times. The chain has TRBV7-8 and TRBJ1-2; 10 bases fit TRBD1. The CDR3 spans 16 residues. With 1 base clipped from V and 4 bases from J, the junction kept 6 bases outside the gene matches. CDR1 and CDR2 (germline): SGHVS, FQNEAQ. CDR3 in DNA: TGTGCCAGCAGCTTAGGACAGGGGGCGATCCTCTATGGCTACACCTTC. It codes for CASSLGQGAILYGYTF.

The chain employs TRBV3-1 (or the pseudogene TRBV3-2) and TRBJ1-1, with 7 bases lining up with TRBD1. The CDR3 extends over 15 amino acids. The trim removed 4 bases at V and 4 bases at J, leaving 9 bases unmatched. Germline-derived CDR1 and CDR2 are LGHDT and YNNKEL (reference sequence). CDR3 coding DNA: TGTGCCAGCAGCCGAACGACAGGGAGAATCACTGAAGCTTTCTTT. Its translation is CASSRTTGRITEAFF.

The chain carries TRBV29-1 and TRBJ2-5, with 8 nucleotides matching TRBD1. The CDR3 spans 16 residues. The V gene end was trimmed by 3 bases and the J gene end by 5 bases; junction bases not matched to a gene: 14. Germline CDR1 is SQVTM and CDR2 is ANQGSEA. DNA of the CDR3: TGCAGCGTTGATTTGGGCAGGGGGCGCTCCCAGGAGACCCAGTACTTC. It is translated as CSVDLGRGRSQETQYF.

This chain links TRBV15 with TRBJ1-6, with a weak D call TRBD1 (5 bases). Trimming removed 5 bases at V and 10 bases at J, with 9 bases between. CDR3 length: 12 amino acids. From germline, CDR1 is LNHNV and CDR2 YYDKDF (reference sequence). Here the CDR3 reads CATSGAGSPLHF. In nucleotides, the CDR3 is TGTGCCACCAGCGGGGCGGGGTCACCCCTCCACTTT.

The chain is built from TRBV19 and TRBJ1-2; weak D call: TRBD1 (6 bases). Trimming cost V 5 bases and J 5 bases, with 15 bases left between them. Germline V gene data show CDR1 as LNHDA and CDR2 as SQIVND (reference sequence). The CDR3 is 14 amino acids. Written as DNA, the CDR3 is TGTGCCAGTAGTTCCTCGCGACAGGAATATGGCTACACCTTC. Translation: CASSSSRQEYGYTF.

The CDR3 DNA follows: TGTGCCAGCAGTGAACGGAGCACGGCGGAGCCCCAGCATTTT. Its protein product is CASSERSTAEPQHF. The chain employs TRBV25-1 and TRBJ1-5; D gene ambiguous. CDR3 length equals 14 residues. In germline, CDR1 is MGHDK, CDR2 SYGVNS. V lost 2 bases to trimming and J lost 8 bases, with 13 bases between them. Full variable domain (remainder filled in from reference TRBV25-1 and TRBJ1-5): EADIYQTPRYLVIGTGKKITLECSQTMGHDKMYWYQQDPGMELHLIHYSYGVNSTEKGDLSSESTVSRIRTEHFPLTLESARPSHTSQYLCASSERSTAEPQHFGDGTRLSIL.

J is TRBJ2-3 and V is TRBV18, with a tentative D call TRBD2 (6 bases). Trimming left V 3 bases short and J 3 bases short, with 10 bases between. The germline V gene encodes CDR1 KGHSH and CDR2 LQKENI. The CDR3 has 14 amino acids. The CDR3 region is CASSPAGPTDTQYF. CDR3 DNA sequence: TGTGCCAGCTCACCGGCGGGGCCGACAGATACGCAGTATTTT.

The chain combines TRBV9 with TRBJ2-3, with 9 bases that match TRBD1. Germline V gene lookup returns CDR1 SGDLS and CDR2 YYNGEE. V was pared by 5 bases and J by 1 base, with 2 bases of the junction left unmatched. CDR3 size: 14 residues. CDR3 coding DNA: TGTGCCAGCAGGGGGGACAGGGGCACAGATACGCAGTATTTT. Amino acids: CASRGDRGTDTQYF.

This clone has only a few counts. V gene TRBV10-3 combines with J gene TRBJ1-2; possibly TRBD1 for D (5 bases). Trimming cost V 2 bases and J 2 bases, with 6 bases left between them. Looked up from germline, CDR1 is ENHRY and CDR2 is SYGVKD. The CDR3 runs 13 residues. CDR3 bases: TGTGCCATCAGTGAGGCAGGGAACTATGGCTACACCTTC. Residues: CAISEAGNYGYTF.

The chain joins TRBV19 to TRBJ1-4; maybe TRBD1 (5 bases). Germline CDR1 reads LNHDA; CDR2 reads SQIVND (reference sequence). CDR3 length: 14 amino acids. Trimming took off 6 bases at V and 2 bases at J, with 10 bases between the two ends. The CDR3 region is CASRSRVTNEKLFF. CDR3 DNA: TGTGCCAGTAGGTCCAGGGTGACTAATGAAAAACTGTTTTTT.

The chain combines TRBV21-1 with TRBJ1-1. TRBV21-1 is classified as a pseudogene. This CDR3 contains 15 residues. Written as DNA, the CDR3 is TGTGCCAGCAGCAACAGGAGGGAGGGGGTAAAGGGAGCTTTCTTT. It is translated as CASSNRREGVKGAFF.

The chain carries TRBV7-9 and TRBJ1-1; D remains ambiguous. The V gene lost 1 base and the J gene lost 5 bases, with 11 bases spanning the gap. This CDR3 has 14 residues. Germline values: CDR1 SEHNR, CDR2 FQNEAQ (reference sequence). Here the CDR3 reads CASSLGVTGTEAFF. CDR3 coding DNA: TGTGCCAGCAGCTTAGGCGTCACGGGAACTGAAGCTTTCTTT. Full variable domain (outside the CDR3, taken from reference TRBV7-9 and TRBJ1-1): DTGVSQNPRHKITKRGQNVTFRCDPISEHNRLYWYRQTLGQGPEFLTYFQNEAQLEKSRLLSDRFSAERPKGSFSTLEIQRTEQGDSAMYLCASSLGVTGTEAFFGQGTRLTVV.

This chain uses TRBV7-2 with TRBJ1-2; no firm D call. The V gene lost 3 bases and the J gene lost 0 bases, with 8 bases spanning the gap. The CDR3 length is 14 residues. Germline V CDR1 and CDR2: SGHTA, FQGNSA. The CDR3 protein is CASSFNTANYGYTF. DNA for the CDR3: TGTGCCAGCAGCTTCAATACGGCTAACTATGGCTACACCTTC.

V gene TRBV27 combines with J gene TRBJ2-1; maybe TRBD2 (5 bases). CDR1 is MNHEY, CDR2 SMNVEV, per germline (reference sequence). The CDR3 is 13 amino acids. The V end was cut by 3 bases, the J end by 9 bases, with 12 bases between. The CDR3 protein is CASSFRGPSEQFF. In nucleotides, the CDR3 is TGTGCCAGCAGTTTCCGAGGGCCTTCTGAGCAGTTCTTC.

This clone was counted only a few times. CDR3 DNA sequence: TGCAGCGCAGGAAGATCGGGTGGCTACACCTTC. This translates into CSAGRSGGYTF. The V gene is TRBV29-1, the J gene TRBJ1-2, with no clear D. Germline V gene data show CDR1 as SQVTM and CDR2 as ANQGSEA. This CDR3 has 11 residues. V shed 7 bases and J shed 7 bases, with 13 bases lying between them.

The chain links TRBV19 to TRBJ2-2; D is perhaps TRBD2 (6 bases). The CDR3 length is 15 residues. Germline V gene sequence: CDR1 LNHDA, CDR2 SQIVND (reference sequence). V dropped 7 bases and J dropped 7 bases, with 19 bases sitting between them. CDR3 sequence (DNA): TGTGCCAGTACCGAAGGAGGGCTTCATAGCGGGGAGCTGTTTTTT. Translating it yields CASTEGGLHSGELFF.

V gene TRBV25-1 combines with J gene TRBJ1-4; the match to TRBD1 covers 10 bases. This CDR3 region has 13 residues. Germline V lookup: CDR1 MGHDK, CDR2 SYGVNS. V lost 4 bases to trimming and J lost 10 bases; unmatched junction nucleotides: 3. The CDR3: CASSARDRGKLFF. The CDR3, as DNA: TGTGCCAGCAGTGCCCGGGACAGGGGAAAACTGTTTTTT.

This clone was counted ten times or more. V gene TRBV7-6 combines with J gene TRBJ1-5; D gene ambiguous. CDR3 length equals 15 residues. V dropped 5 bases and J dropped 0 bases, with 11 bases sitting between them. Germline V gives CDR1 SGHVS, CDR2 FNYEAQ. In nucleotides, the CDR3 is TGTGCCAGCAGCCCCTGGCCTTATAGCAATCAGCCCCAGCATTTT. Translating it yields CASSPWPYSNQPQHF.